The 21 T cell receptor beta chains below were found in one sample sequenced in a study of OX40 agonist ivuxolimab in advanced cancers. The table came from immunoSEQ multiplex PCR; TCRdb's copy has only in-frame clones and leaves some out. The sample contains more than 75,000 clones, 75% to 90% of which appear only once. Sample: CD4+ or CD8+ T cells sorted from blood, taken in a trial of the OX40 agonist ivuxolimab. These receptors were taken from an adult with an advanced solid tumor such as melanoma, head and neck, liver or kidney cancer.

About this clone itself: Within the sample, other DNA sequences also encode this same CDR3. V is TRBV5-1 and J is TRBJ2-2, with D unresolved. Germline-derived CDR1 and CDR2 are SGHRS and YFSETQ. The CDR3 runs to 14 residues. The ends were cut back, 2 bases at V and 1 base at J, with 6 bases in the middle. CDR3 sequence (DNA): TGCGCCAGCAGCTTCGGCCAGAACACCGGGGAGCTGTTTTTT. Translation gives CASSFGQNTGELFF.

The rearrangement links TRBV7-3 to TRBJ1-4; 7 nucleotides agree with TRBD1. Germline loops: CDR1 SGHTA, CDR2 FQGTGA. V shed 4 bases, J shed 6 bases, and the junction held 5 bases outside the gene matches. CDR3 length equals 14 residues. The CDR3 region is CASSSRQGHEKLFF. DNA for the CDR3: TGTGCCAGCAGCTCTCGACAGGGACATGAAAAACTGTTTTTT.

The CDR3 spells CASSERGQGADEQYF. The CDR3 DNA follows: TGTGCCAGCAGTGAGAGGGGACAGGGCGCCGACGAGCAGTACTTC. V usage is TRBV2 and J usage is TRBJ2-7; 9 bases align to TRBD1. Germline lookup yields CDR1 SNHLY and CDR2 FYNNEI. The length of the CDR3 is 15 residues. The trim removed 3 bases at V and 5 bases at J, leaving 8 bases unmatched.

As DNA, the CDR3 is TGTGCCATCAGTGACCGCGCAGCTAGCACAGATACGCAGTATTTT. It yields the protein CAISDRAASTDTQYF. V is TRBV10-3 and J is TRBJ2-3; D is ambiguous. V lost 3 bases to trimming and J lost 0 bases, with 10 bases between them. CDR3 size: 15 residues. Germline V gene sequence: CDR1 ENHRY, CDR2 SYGVKD.

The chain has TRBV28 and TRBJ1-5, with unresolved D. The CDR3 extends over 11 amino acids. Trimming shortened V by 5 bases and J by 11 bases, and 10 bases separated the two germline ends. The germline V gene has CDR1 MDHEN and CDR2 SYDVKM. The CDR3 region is CASSKVGAQHF. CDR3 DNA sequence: TGTGCCAGCAGTAAAGTGGGAGCCCAGCATTTT.

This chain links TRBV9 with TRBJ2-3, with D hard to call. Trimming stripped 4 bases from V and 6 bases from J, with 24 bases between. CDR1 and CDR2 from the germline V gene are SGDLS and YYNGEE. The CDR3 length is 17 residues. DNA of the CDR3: TGTGCCAGCAGCCCCTACCTAATGATGCCAGGCTCTGATACGCAGTATTTT. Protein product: CASSPYLMMPGSDTQYF.

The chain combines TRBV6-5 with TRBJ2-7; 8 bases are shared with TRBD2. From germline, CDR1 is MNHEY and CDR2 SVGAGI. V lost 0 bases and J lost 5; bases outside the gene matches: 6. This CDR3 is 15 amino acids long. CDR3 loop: CASSYSKRESHEQYF. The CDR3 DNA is TGTGCCAGCAGTTACTCGAAGCGGGAGAGCCACGAGCAGTACTTC.

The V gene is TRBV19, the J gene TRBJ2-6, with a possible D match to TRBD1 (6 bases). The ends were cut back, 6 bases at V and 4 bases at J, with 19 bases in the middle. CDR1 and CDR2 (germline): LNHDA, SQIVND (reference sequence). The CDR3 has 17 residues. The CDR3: CASSLTPQGTGANVLTF. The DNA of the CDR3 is TGTGCCAGTAGCCTCACCCCACAGGGTACCGGGGCCAACGTCCTGACTTTC.

The DNA of the CDR3 is TGTGCCAGCAGCTCGGGTGACACAGATACGCAGTATTTT. Translation: CASSSGDTDTQYF. The J gene is TRBJ2-3, the V gene TRBV7-9, with D hard to call. The germline V gene encodes CDR1 SEHNR and CDR2 FQNEAQ (reference sequence). V was cut by 4 bases and J by 2 bases, with 7 bases left in between. The CDR3 loop spans 13 amino acids.

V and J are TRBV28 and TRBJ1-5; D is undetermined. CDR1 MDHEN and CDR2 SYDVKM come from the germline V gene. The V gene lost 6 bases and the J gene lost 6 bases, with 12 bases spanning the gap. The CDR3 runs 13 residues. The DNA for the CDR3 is TGTGCCAGCAGCCAAGGACGGTTTCAGCCCCAGCATTTT. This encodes CASSQGRFQPQHF. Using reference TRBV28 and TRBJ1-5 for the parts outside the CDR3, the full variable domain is DVKVTQSSRYLVKRTGEKVFLECVQDMDHENMFWYRQDPGLGLRLIYFSYDVKMKEKGDIPEGYSVSREKKERFSLILESASTNQTSMYLCASSQGRFQPQHFGDGTRLSIL.

The CDR3 DNA reads as TGTGCCAGCAGCTTAGGGCCCCCGGGAGTGGCCCATACGCAGTATTTT. Its protein is CASSLGPPGVAHTQYF. The V gene is TRBV11-2, the J gene TRBJ2-3, with TRBD2 as a possible D gene (6 bases). Germline V gives CDR1 SGHAT, CDR2 FQNNGV. This CDR3 is 16 amino acids long. The V and J ends lost 1 base and 7 bases respectively, with 18 bases between them.

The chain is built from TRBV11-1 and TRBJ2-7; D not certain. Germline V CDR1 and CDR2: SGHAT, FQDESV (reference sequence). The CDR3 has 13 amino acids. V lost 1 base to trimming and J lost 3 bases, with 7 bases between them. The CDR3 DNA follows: TGTGCCAGCAGCTTAGTCCGATTCTACGAGCAGTACTTC. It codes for CASSLVRFYEQYF.

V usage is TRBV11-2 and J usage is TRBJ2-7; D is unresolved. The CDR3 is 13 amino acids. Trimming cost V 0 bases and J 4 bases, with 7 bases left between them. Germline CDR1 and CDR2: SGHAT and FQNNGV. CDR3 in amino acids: CASSLELTYEQYV. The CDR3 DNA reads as TGTGCCAGCAGCTTAGAACTGACATACGAGCAGTACGTC.

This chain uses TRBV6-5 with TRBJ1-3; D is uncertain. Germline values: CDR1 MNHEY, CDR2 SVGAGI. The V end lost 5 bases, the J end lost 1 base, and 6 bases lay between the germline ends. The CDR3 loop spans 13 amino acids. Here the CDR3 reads CASSLYSGNTIYF. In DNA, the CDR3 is TGTGCCAGCAGTCTCTATTCTGGAAACACCATATATTTT.

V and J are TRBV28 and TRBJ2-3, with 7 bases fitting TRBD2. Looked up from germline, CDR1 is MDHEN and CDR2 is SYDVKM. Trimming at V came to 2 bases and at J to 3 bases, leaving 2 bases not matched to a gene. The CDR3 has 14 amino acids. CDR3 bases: TGTGCCAGCAGTTTAGCGGGAGCTACAGATACGCAGTATTTT. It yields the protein CASSLAGATDTQYF.

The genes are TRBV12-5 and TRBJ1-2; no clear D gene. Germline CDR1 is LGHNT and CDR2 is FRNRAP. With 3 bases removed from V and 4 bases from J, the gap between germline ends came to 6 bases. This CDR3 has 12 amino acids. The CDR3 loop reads CASGFSGYGYTF. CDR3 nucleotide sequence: TGTGCTAGTGGTTTCTCCGGCTATGGCTACACCTTC.

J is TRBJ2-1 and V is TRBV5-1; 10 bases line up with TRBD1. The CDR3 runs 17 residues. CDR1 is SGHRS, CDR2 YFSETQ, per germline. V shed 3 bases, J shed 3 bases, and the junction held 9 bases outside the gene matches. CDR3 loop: CASSWGLGTGDYNEQFF. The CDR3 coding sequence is TGCGCCAGCAGCTGGGGGTTGGGGACAGGGGACTACAATGAGCAGTTCTTC. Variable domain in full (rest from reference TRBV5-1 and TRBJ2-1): KAGVTQTPRYLIKTRGQQVTLSCSPISGHRSVSWYQQTPGQGLQFLFEYFSETQRNKGNFPGRFSGRQFSNSRSEMNVSTLELGDSALYLCASSWGLGTGDYNEQFFGPGTRLTVL.

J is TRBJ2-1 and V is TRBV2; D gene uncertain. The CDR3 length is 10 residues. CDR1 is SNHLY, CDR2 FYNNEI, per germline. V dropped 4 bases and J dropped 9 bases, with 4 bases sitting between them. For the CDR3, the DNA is TGTGCCAGCAGTGGAGGTGAGCAGTTCTTC. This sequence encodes CASSGGEQFF.

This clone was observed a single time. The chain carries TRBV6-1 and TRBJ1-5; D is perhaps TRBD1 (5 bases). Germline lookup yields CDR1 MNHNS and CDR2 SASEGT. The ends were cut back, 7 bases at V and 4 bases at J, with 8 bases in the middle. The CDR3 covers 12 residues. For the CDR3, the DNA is TGTGCCAGCACCGAGGGGAATCAGCCCCAGCATTTT. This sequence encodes CASTEGNQPQHF.

The CDR3 nucleotides are TGCAGCGTTGAAAGGAACTATGGCTACACCTTC. This encodes CSVERNYGYTF. V gene TRBV29-1 combines with J gene TRBJ1-2, with D hard to call. The CDR3 contains 11 residues. The germline V and J ends were trimmed by 2 bases and 2 bases, with 3 bases remaining between them. Germline CDR1 reads SQVTM; CDR2 reads ANQGSEA.

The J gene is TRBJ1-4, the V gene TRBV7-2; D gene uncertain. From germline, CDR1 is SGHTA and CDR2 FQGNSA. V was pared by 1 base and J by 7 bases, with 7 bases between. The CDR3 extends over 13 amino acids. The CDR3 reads CASSLDSLEKLFF. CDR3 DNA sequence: TGTGCCAGCAGCTTAGACAGCCTTGAAAAACTGTTTTTT.